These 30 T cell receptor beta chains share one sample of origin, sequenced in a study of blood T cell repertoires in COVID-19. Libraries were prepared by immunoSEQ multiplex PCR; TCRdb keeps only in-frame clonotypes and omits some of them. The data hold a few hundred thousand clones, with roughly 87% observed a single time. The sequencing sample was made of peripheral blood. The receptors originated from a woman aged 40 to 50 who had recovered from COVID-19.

In DNA, the CDR3 is TGTGCCAGCAGCGGAGACGCCGGGACAGTCGGAAACACCATATATTTT. This gives the protein CASSGDAGTVGNTIYF. The chain combines TRBV7-2 with TRBJ1-3; 7 positions match TRBD1. J was trimmed by 4 bases and V by 5 bases; bases with no gene match: 11. The CDR3 has 16 residues. Germline V lookup: CDR1 SGHTA, CDR2 FQGNSA.

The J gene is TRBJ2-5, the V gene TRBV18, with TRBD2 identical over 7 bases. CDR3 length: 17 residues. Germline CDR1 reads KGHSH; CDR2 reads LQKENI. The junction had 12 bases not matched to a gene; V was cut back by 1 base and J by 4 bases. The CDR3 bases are TGTGCCAGCTCACCACGGGGGACTACCAGGATCGGAGAGACCCAGTACTTC. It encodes CASSPRGTTRIGETQYF.

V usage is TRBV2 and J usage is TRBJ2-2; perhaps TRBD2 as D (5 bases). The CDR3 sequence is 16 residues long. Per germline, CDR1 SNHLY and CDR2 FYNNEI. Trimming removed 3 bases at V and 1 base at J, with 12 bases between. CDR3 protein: CASSDSGILNTGELFF. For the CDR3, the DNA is TGTGCCAGCAGTGACTCGGGAATCCTGAACACCGGGGAGCTGTTTTTT. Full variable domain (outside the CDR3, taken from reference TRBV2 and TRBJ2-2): EPEVTQTPSHQVTQMGQEVILRCVPISNHLYFYWYRQILGQKVEFLVSFYNNEISEKSEIFDDQFSVERPDGSNFTLKIRSTKLEDSAMYFCASSDSGILNTGELFFGEGSRLTVL.

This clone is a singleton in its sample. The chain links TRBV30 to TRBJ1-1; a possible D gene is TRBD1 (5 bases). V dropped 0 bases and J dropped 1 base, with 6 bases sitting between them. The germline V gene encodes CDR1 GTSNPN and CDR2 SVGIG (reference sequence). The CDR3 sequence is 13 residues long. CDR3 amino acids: CAWSVQANTEAFF. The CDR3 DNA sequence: TGTGCCTGGAGTGTACAGGCGAACACTGAAGCTTTCTTT.

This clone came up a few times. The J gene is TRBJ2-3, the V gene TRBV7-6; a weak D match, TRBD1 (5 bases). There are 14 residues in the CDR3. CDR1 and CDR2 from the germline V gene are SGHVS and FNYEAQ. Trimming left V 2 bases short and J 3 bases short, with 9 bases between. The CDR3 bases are TGTGCCAGCAGCTTAAGTAGGGGAACAGATACGCAGTATTTT. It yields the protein CASSLSRGTDTQYF.

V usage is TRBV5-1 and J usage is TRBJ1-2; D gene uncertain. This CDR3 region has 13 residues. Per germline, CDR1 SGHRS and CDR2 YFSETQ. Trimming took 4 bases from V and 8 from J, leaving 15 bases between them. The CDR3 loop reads CASSLQDSGGYTF. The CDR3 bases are TGCGCCAGCAGCCTCCAGGATTCTGGGGGCTACACCTTC. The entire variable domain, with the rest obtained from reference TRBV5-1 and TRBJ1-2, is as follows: KAGVTQTPRYLIKTRGQQVTLSCSPISGHRSVSWYQQTPGQGLQFLFEYFSETQRNKGNFPGRFSGRQFSNSRSEMNVSTLELGDSALYLCASSLQDSGGYTFGSGTRLTVV.

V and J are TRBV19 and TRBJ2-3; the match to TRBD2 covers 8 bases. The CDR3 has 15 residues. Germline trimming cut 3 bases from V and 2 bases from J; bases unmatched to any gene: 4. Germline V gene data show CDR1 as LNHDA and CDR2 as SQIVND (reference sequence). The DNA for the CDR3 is TGTGCCAGTAGTATGCCTAGCGGGCCCACAGATACGCAGTATTTT. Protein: CASSMPSGPTDTQYF. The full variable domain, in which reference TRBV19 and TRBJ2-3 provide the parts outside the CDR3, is DGGITQSPKYLFRKEGQNVTLSCEQNLNHDAMYWYRQDPGQGLRLIYYSQIVNDFQKGDIAEGYSVSREKKESFPLTVTSAQKNPTAFYLCASSMPSGPTDTQYFGPGTRLTVL.

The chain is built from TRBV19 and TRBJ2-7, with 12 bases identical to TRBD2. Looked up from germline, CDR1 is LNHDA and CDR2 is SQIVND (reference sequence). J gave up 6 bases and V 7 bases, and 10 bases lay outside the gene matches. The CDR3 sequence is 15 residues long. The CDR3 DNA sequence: TGTGCCAGTAAACGACTAGCGGGGGTCTCGGGCGAGCAGTACTTC. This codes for CASKRLAGVSGEQYF.

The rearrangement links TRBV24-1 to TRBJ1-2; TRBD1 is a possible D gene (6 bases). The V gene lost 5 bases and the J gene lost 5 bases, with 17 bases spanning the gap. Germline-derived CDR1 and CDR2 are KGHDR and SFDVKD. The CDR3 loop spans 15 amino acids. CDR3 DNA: TGTGCCACCAGTGCGTGGGGCAGTCAGGGGTATGGCTACACCTTC. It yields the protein CATSAWGSQGYGYTF.

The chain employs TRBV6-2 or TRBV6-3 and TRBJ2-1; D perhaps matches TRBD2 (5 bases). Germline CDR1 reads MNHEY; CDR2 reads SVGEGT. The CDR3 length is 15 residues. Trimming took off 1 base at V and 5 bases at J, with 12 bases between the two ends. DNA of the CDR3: TGTGCCAGCAGTTACTGGAAACTAGTCAACAATGAGCAGTTCTTC. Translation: CASSYWKLVNNEQFF.

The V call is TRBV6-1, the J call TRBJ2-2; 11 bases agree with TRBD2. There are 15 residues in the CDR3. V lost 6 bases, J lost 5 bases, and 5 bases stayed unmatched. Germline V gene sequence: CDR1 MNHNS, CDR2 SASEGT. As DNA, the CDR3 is TGTGCCAGCAGGGATAGCGGGAGGGAAACCGGGGAGCTGTTTTTT. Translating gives CASRDSGRETGELFF.

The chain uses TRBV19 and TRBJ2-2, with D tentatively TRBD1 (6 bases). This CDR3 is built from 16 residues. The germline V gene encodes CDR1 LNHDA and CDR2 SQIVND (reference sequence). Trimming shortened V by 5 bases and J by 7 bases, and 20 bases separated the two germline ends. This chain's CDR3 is CASSQGIQGWSGELFF. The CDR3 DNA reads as TGTGCCAGTAGTCAAGGTATACAGGGTTGGAGCGGGGAGCTGTTTTTT.

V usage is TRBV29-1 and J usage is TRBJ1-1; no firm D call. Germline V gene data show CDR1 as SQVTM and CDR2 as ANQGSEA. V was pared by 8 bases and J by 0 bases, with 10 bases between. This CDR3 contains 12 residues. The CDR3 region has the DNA TGCAGCACCGAAACAGTGAACACTGAAGCTTTCTTT. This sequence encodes CSTETVNTEAFF.

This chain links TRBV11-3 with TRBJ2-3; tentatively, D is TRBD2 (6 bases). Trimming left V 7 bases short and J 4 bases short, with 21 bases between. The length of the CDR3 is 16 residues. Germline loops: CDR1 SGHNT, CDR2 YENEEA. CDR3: CASTAPGEVFSDTQYF. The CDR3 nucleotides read TGTGCCAGCACCGCGCCGGGGGAGGTGTTCTCAGATACGCAGTATTTT.

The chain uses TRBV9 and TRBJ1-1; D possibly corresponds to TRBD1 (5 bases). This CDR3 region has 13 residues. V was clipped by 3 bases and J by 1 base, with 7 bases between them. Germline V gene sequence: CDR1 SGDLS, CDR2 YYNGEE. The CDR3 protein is CASSGTWNTEAFF. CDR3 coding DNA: TGTGCCAGCAGCGGGACATGGAACACTGAAGCTTTCTTT.

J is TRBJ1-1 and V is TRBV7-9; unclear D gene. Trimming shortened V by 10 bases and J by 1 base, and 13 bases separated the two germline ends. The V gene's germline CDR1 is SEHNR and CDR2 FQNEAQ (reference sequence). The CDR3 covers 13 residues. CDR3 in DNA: TGTGCCACCTCGGAGGTTCCGAACACTGAAGCTTTCTTT. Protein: CATSEVPNTEAFF. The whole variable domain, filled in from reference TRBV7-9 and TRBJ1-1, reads DTGVSQNPRHKITKRGQNVTFRCDPISEHNRLYWYRQTLGQGPEFLTYFQNEAQLEKSRLLSDRFSAERPKGSFSTLEIQRTEQGDSAMYLCATSEVPNTEAFFGQGTRLTVV.

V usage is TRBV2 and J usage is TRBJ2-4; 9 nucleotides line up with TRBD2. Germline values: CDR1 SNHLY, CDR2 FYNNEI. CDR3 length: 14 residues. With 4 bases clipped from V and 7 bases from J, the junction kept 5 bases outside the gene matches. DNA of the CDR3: TGTGCCAGCAGTGTAGGGACTAGCCCTAACATTCAGTACTTC. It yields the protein CASSVGTSPNIQYF.

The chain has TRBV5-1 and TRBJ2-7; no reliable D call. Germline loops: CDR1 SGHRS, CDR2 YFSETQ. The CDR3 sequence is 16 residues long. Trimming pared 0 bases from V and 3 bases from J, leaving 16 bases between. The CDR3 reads CASSLEVTATYYEQYF. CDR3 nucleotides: TGCGCCAGCAGCTTGGAAGTAACAGCCACCTACTACGAGCAGTACTTC.

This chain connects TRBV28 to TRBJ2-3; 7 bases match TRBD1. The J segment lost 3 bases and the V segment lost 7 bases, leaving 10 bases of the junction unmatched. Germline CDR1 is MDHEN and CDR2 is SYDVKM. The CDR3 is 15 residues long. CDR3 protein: CASTKGTVGTDTQYF. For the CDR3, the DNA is TGTGCCAGCACCAAGGGGACAGTAGGAACAGATACGCAGTATTTT.

The CDR3 DNA is TGTGCCAGCTCACCCCTAAGCGGGAGTAAAGGTGTCGAGCAGTACGTC. Translation gives CASSPLSGSKGVEQYV. The chain is built from TRBV18 and TRBJ2-7; 8 positions match TRBD2. The CDR3 spans 16 residues. V lost 3 bases and J lost 6; bases outside the gene matches: 13. Germline V gene data show CDR1 as KGHSH and CDR2 as LQKENI.

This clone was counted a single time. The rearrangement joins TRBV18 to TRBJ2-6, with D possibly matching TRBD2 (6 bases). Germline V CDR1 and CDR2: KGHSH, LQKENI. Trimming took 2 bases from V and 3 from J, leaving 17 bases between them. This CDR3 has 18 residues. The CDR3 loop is CASSPEPPGLLGANVLTF. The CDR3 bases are TGTGCCAGCTCACCAGAGCCTCCGGGACTTCTTGGGGCCAACGTCCTGACTTTC. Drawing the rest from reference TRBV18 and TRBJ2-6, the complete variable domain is NAGVMQNPRHLVRRRGQEARLRCSPMKGHSHVYWYRQLPEEGLKFMVYLQKENIIDESGMPKERFSAEFPKEGPSILRIQQVVRGDSAAYFCASSPEPPGLLGANVLTFGAGSRLTVL.

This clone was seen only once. CDR3 sequence (DNA): TGTGCCAGCAGTTACTCGATCCAGGGCACTGAAGCTTTCTTT. As protein: CASSYSIQGTEAFF. The chain uses TRBV6-5 and TRBJ1-1; a possible D gene is TRBD1 (5 bases). The ends were cut back, 0 bases at V and 4 bases at J, with 9 bases in the middle. This CDR3 is built from 14 residues. Germline-derived CDR1 and CDR2 are MNHEY and SVGAGI.

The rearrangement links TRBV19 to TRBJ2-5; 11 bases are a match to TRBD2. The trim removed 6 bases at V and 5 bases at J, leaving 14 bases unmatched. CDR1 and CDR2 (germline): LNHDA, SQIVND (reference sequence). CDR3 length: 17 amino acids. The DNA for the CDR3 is TGTGCCAGTAGCAATAGCGGGGGGGCTCTCTCGTCCGAGACCCAGTACTTC. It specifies CASSNSGGALSSETQYF.

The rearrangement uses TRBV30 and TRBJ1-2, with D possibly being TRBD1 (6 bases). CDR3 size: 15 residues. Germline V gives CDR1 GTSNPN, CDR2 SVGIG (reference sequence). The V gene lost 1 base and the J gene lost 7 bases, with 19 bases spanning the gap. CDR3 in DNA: TGTGCCTGGAGTGCGACGCTGGCAGGGGATGGTGGCTACACCTTC. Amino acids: CAWSATLAGDGGYTF.

The CDR3 region has the DNA TGTGCCAGCAGCTTAGAGACGGGGGACAATGAGCAGTTCTTC. It is translated as CASSLETGDNEQFF. The chain combines TRBV13 with TRBJ2-1; possible D gene TRBD2, 6 bases. The CDR3 is 14 residues long. CDR1 PRHDT and CDR2 FYEKMQ come from the germline V gene (reference sequence). The V gene lost 1 base and the J gene lost 5 bases, with 9 bases spanning the gap.

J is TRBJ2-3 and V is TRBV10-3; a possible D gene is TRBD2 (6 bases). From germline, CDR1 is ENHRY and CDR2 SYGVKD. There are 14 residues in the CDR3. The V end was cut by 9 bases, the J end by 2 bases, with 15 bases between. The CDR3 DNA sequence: TGTGCCATTAGCCCGGCGGGAATCACAGATACGCAGTATTTT. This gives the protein CAISPAGITDTQYF.

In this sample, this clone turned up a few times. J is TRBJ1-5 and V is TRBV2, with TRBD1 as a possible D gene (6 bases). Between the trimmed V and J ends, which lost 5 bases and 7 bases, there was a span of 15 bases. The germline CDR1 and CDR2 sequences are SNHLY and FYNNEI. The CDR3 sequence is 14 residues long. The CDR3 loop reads CASSPDRRGQPQHF. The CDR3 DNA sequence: TGTGCCAGCAGTCCGGACAGAAGGGGACAGCCCCAGCATTTT.

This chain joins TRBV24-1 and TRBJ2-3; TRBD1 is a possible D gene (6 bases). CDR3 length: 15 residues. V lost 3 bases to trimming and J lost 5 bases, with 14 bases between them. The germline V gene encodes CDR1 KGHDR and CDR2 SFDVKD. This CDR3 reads CATSDEGGPVDTQYF. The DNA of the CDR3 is TGTGCCACCAGTGATGAAGGGGGTCCGGTAGATACGCAGTATTTT.

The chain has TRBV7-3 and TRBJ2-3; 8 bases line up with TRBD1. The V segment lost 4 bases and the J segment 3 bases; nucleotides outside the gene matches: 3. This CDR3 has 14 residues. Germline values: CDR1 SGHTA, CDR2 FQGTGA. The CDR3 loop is CASSSGQGTDTQYF. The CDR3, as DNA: TGTGCCAGCAGCTCCGGACAGGGTACAGATACGCAGTATTTT.

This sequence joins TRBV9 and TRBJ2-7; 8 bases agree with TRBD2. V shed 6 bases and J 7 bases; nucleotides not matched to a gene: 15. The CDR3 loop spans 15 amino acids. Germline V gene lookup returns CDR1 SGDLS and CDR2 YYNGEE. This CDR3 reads CASTPSDWAGGEQYF. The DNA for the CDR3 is TGTGCCAGCACCCCGTCCGACTGGGCGGGAGGAGAGCAGTACTTC. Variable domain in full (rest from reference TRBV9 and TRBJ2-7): DSGVTQTPKHLITATGQRVTLRCSPRSGDLSVYWYQQSLDQGLQFLIQYYNGEERAKGNILERFSAQQFPDLHSELNLSSLELGDSALYFCASTPSDWAGGEQYFGPGTRLTVT.